One and the same sample provided the 26 T cell receptor beta chains below, sequenced in a study of CD8 T cells in Susac syndrome. Roughly 0.45 to 1 ug RNA was reverse transcribed with random hexamers. MiXCR, run by TCRdb on the immunoSEQ multiplex PCR reads, gives a single entry per CDR3 protein. The sample gives some 200,000 distinct CDR3 sequences, about 95% of which show up once; under 0.095% is in the top ten. Sequencing was done on a sample of CD4+ T cells from PBMCs. The source is a human donor with multiple sclerosis.

In this sample, this clonotype turned up a few times. This chain joins TRBV18 and TRBJ2-1; D is undetermined. CDR1 and CDR2 from the germline V gene are KGHSH and LQKENI. The V and J ends lost 4 bases and 7 bases respectively, with 8 bases between them. CDR3 length equals 12 residues. The CDR3 region has the DNA TGTGCCAGCTCACTGCTAGGGAATGAGCAGTTCTTC. As protein: CASSLLGNEQFF.

The chain's CDR3 is CASGLVLSGNNEQFF. The CDR3 DNA reads TGTGCTAGTGGTTTGGTCCTGAGTGGCAACAATGAGCAGTTCTTC. This rearrangement joins TRBV12-5 to TRBJ2-1; D not certain. The CDR3 extends over 15 amino acids. The V end lost 0 bases, the J end lost 5 bases, and 11 bases lay between the germline ends. Germline loops: CDR1 LGHNT, CDR2 FRNRAP.

The chain joins TRBV10-1 to TRBJ2-1, with TRBD2 matching over 13 bases. In germline, CDR1 is WNHNN, CDR2 SYGVQD (reference sequence). Trimming at V came to 6 bases and at J to 8 bases, leaving 7 bases not matched to a gene. The CDR3 covers 15 residues. The chain's CDR3 is CASRPGTSGTDEQFF. The CDR3 nucleotides are TGCGCCAGCAGACCCGGGACTAGCGGGACCGATGAGCAGTTCTTC.

The chain links TRBV6-1 to TRBJ2-5; D call uncertain. Trimming took off 7 bases at V and 5 bases at J, with 17 bases between the two ends. This CDR3 spans 14 amino acids. Germline CDR1 reads MNHNS; CDR2 reads SASEGT. CDR3 region: CASIHPPRRETQYF. CDR3 DNA: TGTGCCAGCATCCACCCACCAAGACGGGAGACCCAGTACTTC.

V is TRBV7-2 and J is TRBJ2-2, with a possible D match to TRBD1 (5 bases). This CDR3 is built from 13 residues. V was shortened by 7 bases and J by 1 base, with 7 bases between the two germline ends. The V gene's germline CDR1 is SGHTA and CDR2 FQGNSA. CDR3 in DNA: TGTGCCAGCAAGGGGCAGAACACCGGGGAGCTGTTTTTT. Protein product: CASKGQNTGELFF.

The chain recombines TRBV24-1 with TRBJ2-5; 9 bases are shared with TRBD2. Losses at the gene ends were 3 bases for V and 7 bases for J; bases not matched to a gene: 8. The germline CDR1 and CDR2 sequences are KGHDR and SFDVKD. The CDR3 totals 15 residues. In DNA, the CDR3 is TGTGCCACCAGTGATCGGACTAGCGCCAAAGGGACCCAGTACTTC. Translated, it gives CATSDRTSAKGTQYF.

V is TRBV11-2 and J is TRBJ2-7; TRBD1 might be the D (5 bases). V gave up 3 bases and J gave up 5 bases, with 8 bases separating them. Germline V gene lookup returns CDR1 SGHAT and CDR2 FQNNGV. The CDR3 runs 12 residues. The CDR3 DNA follows: TGTGCCAGCAGCTTTGCAGGGAACGAGCAGTACTTC. Its protein product is CASSFAGNEQYF.

The chain joins TRBV20-1 to TRBJ2-1, with D unclear. Germline V CDR1 and CDR2: DFQATT, SNEGSKA (reference sequence). Trimming removed 6 bases at V and 0 bases at J, with 6 bases between. This CDR3 contains 12 residues. CDR3 DNA sequence: TGCAGTGCCCAGAGCTCCTACAATGAGCAGTTCTTC. Translation gives CSAQSSYNEQFF.

The chain is built from TRBV29-1 and TRBJ2-4, with 10 bases fitting TRBD1. V gave up 6 bases and J gave up 7 bases; unmatched junction bases: 9. Germline V gene sequence: CDR1 SQVTM, CDR2 ANQGSEA. This CDR3 spans 14 amino acids. The CDR3 loop is CSVQRGQGLNIQYF. CDR3 sequence (DNA): TGCAGCGTCCAAAGGGGACAGGGGTTGAACATTCAGTACTTC. The full variable domain, with the rest looked up from reference TRBV29-1 and TRBJ2-4, is SAVISQKPSRDICQRGTSLTIQCQVDSQVTMMFWYRQQPGQSLTLIATANQGSEATYESGFVIDKFPISRPNLTFSTLTVSNMSPEDSSIYLCSVQRGQGLNIQYFGAGTRLSVL.

The chain carries TRBV2 and TRBJ2-3; no reliable D call. Germline V gene data show CDR1 as SNHLY and CDR2 as FYNNEI. This CDR3 spans 14 amino acids. V dropped 8 bases and J dropped 9 bases, with 21 bases sitting between them. The CDR3 loop is CASCFVSELDTQYF. CDR3 sequence (DNA): TGTGCCAGCTGTTTCGTTTCCGAGCTAGACACGCAGTATTTT.

CDR3 sequence (DNA): TGTGCCAGCAGGGGGACGGGGGGCCACTATGGCTACACCTTC. Its protein product is CASRGTGGHYGYTF. The chain carries TRBV27 and TRBJ1-2, with D perhaps matching TRBD1 (6 bases). Germline V lookup: CDR1 MNHEY, CDR2 SMNVEV (reference sequence). With 6 bases removed from V and 3 bases from J, the gap between germline ends came to 14 bases. The CDR3 is made up of 14 amino acids.

CDR3 sequence reads: CASSLMSYGQEKLFF. The CDR3 DNA follows: TGTGCCAGCAGCTTAATGTCTTATGGGCAGGAAAAACTGTTTTTT. The rearrangement joins TRBV7-2 to TRBJ1-4; no clear D gene. In germline, CDR1 is SGHTA, CDR2 FQGNSA. This CDR3 spans 15 amino acids. Trimming took off 2 bases at V and 8 bases at J, with 15 bases between the two ends.

The chain employs TRBV7-9 and TRBJ2-3; D is possibly TRBD2 (5 bases). CDR3 size: 13 residues. CDR1 and CDR2 from the germline V gene are SEHNR and FQNEAQ (reference sequence). Trimming pared 5 bases from V and 5 bases from J, leaving 11 bases between. CDR3 DNA: TGTGCCAGCAGCCTGAGAGAGGGAGATACGCAGTATTTT. Translated: CASSLREGDTQYF.

The chain is built from TRBV12-3 or TRBV12-4 and TRBJ1-2, with a tentative D call TRBD1 (6 bases). V was clipped by 6 bases and J by 8 bases, with 13 bases between them. The CDR3 sequence is 12 residues long. The CDR3 protein is CASSWTAKGYTF. The CDR3 DNA follows: TGTGCCAGCAGCTGGACAGCTAAAGGCTACACCTTC.

This clonotype has a single count. One end of the junction is discordant with germline, which a read error may explain. The rearrangement links TRBV15 to TRBJ2-4; D remains unclear. Germline V gene sequence: CDR1 LNHNV, CDR2 YYDKDF (reference sequence). This CDR3 is 8 amino acids long. In DNA form, the CDR3 reads TGTGCCACCAGCCGTGAAAGCTTC. This gives the protein CATSRESF.

The chain links TRBV9 to TRBJ2-5; 7 positions agree with TRBD1. With V trimmed by 0 bases and J by 3 bases, 2 bases remained unmatched. The CDR3 consists of 14 residues. The germline CDR1 and CDR2 sequences are SGDLS and YYNGEE. The DNA of the CDR3 is TGTGCCAGCAGCGTAGCCGGGACAGAAGAGACCCAGTACTTC. Translating it yields CASSVAGTEETQYF.

The CDR3: CASSLIRRGLRNEQFF. The CDR3 bases are TGTGCCAGCAGCTTAATTCGCCGGGGATTACGCAATGAGCAGTTCTTC. This chain joins TRBV7-8 and TRBJ2-1; TRBD2 is a possible D gene (5 bases). V lost 2 bases and J 6 bases, leaving 17 bases between the germline ends. The CDR3 has 16 residues. Germline assignment: CDR1 SGHVS and CDR2 FQNEAQ.

The J gene is TRBJ2-2, the V gene TRBV2; D is tentatively TRBD1 or TRBD2 (6 bases each). Per the germline V gene, CDR1 is SNHLY and CDR2 is FYNNEI. This CDR3 spans 13 amino acids. V was shortened by 8 bases and J by 5 bases, with 12 bases between the two germline ends. The CDR3 protein is CASGGPITGELFF. CDR3 coding DNA: TGTGCCAGCGGGGGGCCGATTACCGGGGAGCTGTTTTTT.

The chain carries TRBV29-1 and TRBJ2-5; a possible D gene is TRBD2 (6 bases). V was clipped by 4 bases and J by 5 bases, with 14 bases between them. Per the germline V gene, CDR1 is SQVTM and CDR2 is ANQGSEA. This CDR3 is built from 13 residues. The CDR3: CSVAGRLRETQYF. The CDR3 coding sequence is TGCAGCGTTGCAGGGAGGTTGCGCGAGACCCAGTACTTC.

The chain combines TRBV11-2 with TRBJ1-2; no reliable D call. The CDR3 is 12 residues long. V was cut by 6 bases and J by 5 bases, with 10 bases left in between. CDR1 is SGHAT, CDR2 FQNNGV, per germline. The CDR3 nucleotides read TGTGCCAGCAGTCTATGGGAGTATGGCTACACCTTC. Translation gives CASSLWEYGYTF.

In the case of this clonotype: At one end, the junction sequence differs from germline, possibly due to a read error. This chain links TRBV7-2 with TRBJ2-7; D perhaps matches TRBD1 (6 bases). Per germline, CDR1 SGHTA and CDR2 FQGNSA. The length of the CDR3 is 13 residues. The CDR3 loop reads CASSKNRDTLSGF. The DNA of the CDR3 is TGTGCCAGCAGCAAAAACCGGGACACCCTTTCAGGCTTC.

The V gene is TRBV9, the J gene TRBJ2-7; possible D gene TRBD2, 5 bases. The germline V gene has CDR1 SGDLS and CDR2 YYNGEE. V gave up 0 bases and J gave up 7 bases, with 11 bases separating them. The CDR3 consists of 13 residues. The CDR3 coding sequence is TGTGCCAGCAGCGTAGCTTACCGCGGGGAGCAGTACTTC. Translating it yields CASSVAYRGEQYF.

This clonotype was detected once. V usage is TRBV27 and J usage is TRBJ2-1, with D maybe TRBD1 (6 bases). There are 16 residues in the CDR3. Trimming removed 4 bases at V and 3 bases at J, with 16 bases between. Per the germline V gene, CDR1 is MNHEY and CDR2 is SMNVEV (reference sequence). The CDR3 reads CASSSPRTEIYNEQFF. CDR3 nucleotide sequence: TGTGCCAGCAGTTCCCCGAGGACAGAGATCTACAATGAGCAGTTCTTC.

This clonotype was detected once. V gene TRBV5-4 combines with J gene TRBJ1-2; D is uncertain. This CDR3 has 13 residues. The ends were cut back, 3 bases at V and 1 base at J, with 7 bases in the middle. CDR1 is SGHNT, CDR2 YYREEE, per germline (reference sequence). The CDR3 protein is CASSSPSNYGYTF. The CDR3 bases are TGTGCCAGCAGCTCCCCTAGTAACTATGGCTACACCTTC.

The V and J genes are TRBV20-1 and TRBJ2-3, with 7 positions matching TRBD2. Germline V gene data show CDR1 as DFQATT and CDR2 as SNEGSKA (reference sequence). The CDR3 covers 17 residues. V lost 7 bases and J lost 2; bases outside the gene matches: 18. The CDR3: CSVPPLGRGIFTDTQYF. The CDR3 DNA follows: TGCAGTGTCCCCCCGCTAGGGCGGGGGATATTCACAGATACGCAGTATTTT.

This clonotype was counted once. The rearrangement links TRBV13 to TRBJ1-6; no clear D. Trimming removed 1 base from V and 10 bases from J, with 14 bases in between. The CDR3 is 15 amino acids. CDR1 is PRHDT, CDR2 FYEKMQ, per germline (reference sequence). As DNA, the CDR3 is TGTGCCAGCAGCTTAGCGGATCGGGGTGGGTCACCCCTCCACTTT. It specifies CASSLADRGGSPLHF.